The sequence of this T cell receptor (beta chain) was determined in a study of blood T cell repertoires in COVID-19. The overall study: Sites across the United States, Italy and Spain contributed samples from acute and convalescent COVID-19. T cells, B-cell-depleted T cells, or PBMCs provided the cDNA or gDNA that served as material.

Authors' methods: Reference gene primers were amplified, and this amplification served to estimate nucleated cell counts. Data came from immunoSEQ multiplex PCR; TCRdb stores just in-frame clones and leaves some out. V, J and clone size reflect that table, while D and trimming were determined from the DNA. This table has tens of thousands of clones, roughly four fifths appearing once. Looked up from germline, CDR1 is ENHRY and CDR2 is SYGVKD. Trimming cost V 11 bases and J 0 bases; bases outside gene matches: 7. This CDR3 is 14 amino acids long. Specimen: peripheral blood. The origin of this receptor is an elderly woman with acute or convalescent COVID-19. V and J are TRBV10-3 and TRBJ2-3; 8 nucleotides line up with TRBD2. The CDR3 loop reads CALRGGPSTDTQYF. CDR3 DNA sequence: TGTGCCCTCCGGGGGGGACCTAGCACAGATACGCAGTATTTT.